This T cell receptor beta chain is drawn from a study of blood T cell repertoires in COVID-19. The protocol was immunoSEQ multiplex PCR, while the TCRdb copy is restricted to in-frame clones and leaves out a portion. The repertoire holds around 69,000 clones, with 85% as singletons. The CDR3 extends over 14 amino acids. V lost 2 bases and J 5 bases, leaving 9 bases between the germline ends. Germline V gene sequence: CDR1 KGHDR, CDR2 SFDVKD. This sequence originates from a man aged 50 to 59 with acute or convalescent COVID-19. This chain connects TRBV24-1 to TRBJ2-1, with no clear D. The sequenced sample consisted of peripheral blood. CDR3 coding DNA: TGTGCCACCAGTGATTCAACAGAGAACAATGAGCAGTTCTTC. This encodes CATSDSTENNEQFF.